The T cell receptor beta chain under discussion was sequenced for a study of CD8+ T cells in alopecia areata. Study background: Twice a day, 5 to 10 mg of oral tofacitinib was administered to treated patients. The study's findings and limits: TCR sharing across patients was less clear than in mice, possibly HLA-related. Affected scalp, especially in alopecia totalis/universalis, had a higher clonality than normal scalp did.

Per germline, CDR1 SEHNR and CDR2 FQNEAQ (reference sequence). The junction had 10 bases not matched to a gene; V was cut back by 5 bases and J by 8 bases. This CDR3 comprises 15 residues. Sorting of CD4+ and CD8+ T cells was performed on PBMCs. Extracted from the samples, RNA was reverse transcribed into cDNA to serve as the sequencing template. Sequencing used immunoSEQ multiplex PCR; TCRdb keeps in-frame clones, though not all of them. The sample records roughly 150,000 clones, 50% to 65% being singletons. A remark on this clone: Its antigen remains unidentified.

The clonotype was recovered from a human donor with alopecia areata. Sequencing was performed on CD8+ T cells sorted from blood, taken at week 0. V gene TRBV7-9 combines with J gene TRBJ2-1; TRBD2 matches 9 bases. CDR3 in amino acids: CASSHRETSGDEQFF. The CDR3 DNA reads TGTGCCAGCAGCCACCGGGAGACTAGCGGCGATGAGCAGTTCTTC. Full variable domain (rest looked up from reference TRBV7-9 and TRBJ2-1): DTGVSQNPRHKITKRGQNVTFRCDPISEHNRLYWYRQTLGQGPEFLTYFQNEAQLEKSRLLSDRFSAERPKGSFSTLEIQRTEQGDSAMYLCASSHRETSGDEQFFGPGTRLTVL.